The 25 T cell receptor beta chains reported below all come from one sample, sequenced in a study of T cells in Graves' hyperthyroidism and ophthalmopathy. The TCR beta CDR3 regions underwent amplification using RNA transcripts as the source. Using the HTBI primer set, a first-round RT-PCR was run on the TCR CDR3. Each CDR3 protein gets one entry after TCRdb re-called the multiplex PCR reads with MiXCR. The sample holds approximately 320,000 distinct CDR3 sequences; roughly 15% are singletons and the top ten take around 34%. The specimen was blood. Receptors originate from a man aged 25 to 45 with Graves' hyperthyroidism.

There are a few counts of this clonotype. The CDR3, as DNA: TGTGCCTGGACCAGGACAGGGGTTACCGGGGAGCTGTTTTTT. This codes for CAWTRTGVTGELFF. This chain links TRBV30 with TRBJ2-2, with 9 positions matching TRBD1. Germline CDR1 reads GTSNPN; CDR2 reads SVGIG (reference sequence). CDR3 length: 14 amino acids. Trimming cost V 4 bases and J 5 bases; bases outside gene matches: 5.

In its sample, this clonotype was seen many times. The chain couples TRBV29-1 to TRBJ2-7; the D call may be TRBD1 or TRBD2 (5 bases each). Trimming removed 7 bases at V and 3 bases at J, with 10 bases between. The CDR3 sequence is 11 residues long. Germline V gene lookup returns CDR1 SQVTM and CDR2 ANQGSEA. The CDR3: CSGRQGYEQYF. CDR3 in DNA: TGCAGCGGGAGGCAGGGCTACGAGCAGTACTTC.

This clonotype occurred many times. The gene calls are TRBV20-1 and TRBJ2-7; a weak D match, TRBD1 (5 bases). This CDR3 region has 11 residues. Per germline, CDR1 DFQATT and CDR2 SNEGSKA (reference sequence). V was cut by 7 bases and J by 5 bases, with 12 bases left in between. In DNA form, the CDR3 reads TGCAGTGTTGCTCAGGGAAACGAGCAGTACTTC. It is translated as CSVAQGNEQYF.

This clonotype was observed at least ten times. The chain has TRBV29-1 and TRBJ1-1; TRBD1 aligns across 9 bases. Trimming at V came to 7 bases and at J to 0 bases, leaving 3 bases not matched to a gene. Germline CDR1 is SQVTM and CDR2 is ANQGSEA. The CDR3 spans 13 residues. CDR3 DNA: TGCAGCGCACGGACAGGGGTGAACACTGAAGCTTTCTTT. Its protein product is CSARTGVNTEAFF.

This clonotype has ten or more counts. The CDR3 DNA reads TGCAGTGCTAGAGATCCTTACTGGGGCAATGAGCAGTTCTTC. Encoded protein: CSARDPYWGNEQFF. The V call is TRBV20-1, the J call TRBJ2-1; D call uncertain. The germline V gene has CDR1 DFQATT and CDR2 SNEGSKA (reference sequence). The CDR3 has 14 amino acids. The V end was cut by 0 bases, the J end by 6 bases, with 12 bases between.

The CDR3, as DNA: TGCAGTGCTAGGAAGGTTGCGGGAGGTTCCTACAATGAGCAGTTCTTC. Translation gives CSARKVAGGSYNEQFF. This chain joins TRBV20-1 and TRBJ2-1; 8 positions match TRBD2. V lost 3 bases and J lost 1; bases outside the gene matches: 8. CDR1 and CDR2 (germline): DFQATT, SNEGSKA (reference sequence). The CDR3 totals 16 residues.

The chain joins TRBV30 to TRBJ1-4; D ambiguous. Trimming cost V 3 bases and J 8 bases, with 7 bases left between them. Germline V gives CDR1 GTSNPN, CDR2 SVGIG (reference sequence). This CDR3 has 11 amino acids. CDR3 region: CAWRSSEKLFF. CDR3 in DNA: TGTGCCTGGAGATCATCGGAAAAACTGTTTTTT.

This clonotype was seen a few times. This chain connects TRBV3-1 to TRBJ2-7; D possibly corresponds to TRBD2 (6 bases). CDR3 size: 15 residues. With 0 bases removed from V and 3 bases from J, the gap between germline ends came to 12 bases. Germline lookup yields CDR1 LGHDT and CDR2 YNNKEL (reference sequence). DNA for the CDR3: TGTGCCAGCAGCCAAGATGGACTATCAATCTACGAGCAGTACTTC. Protein product: CASSQDGLSIYEQYF.

This clonotype was detected a few times. J is TRBJ2-3 and V is TRBV6-1; 9 bases line up with TRBD2. CDR1 and CDR2 from the germline V gene are MNHNS and SASEGT. CDR3 size: 16 residues. J lost 1 base, V lost 8 bases, and 10 bases had no gene match. CDR3 DNA sequence: TGTGCCAGCGAAGAACCTAGCGGGAAAGGCACAGATACGCAGTATTTT. Its translation: CASEEPSGKGTDTQYF.

This clonotype appeared many times. The rearrangement joins TRBV20-1 to TRBJ1-6, with D maybe TRBD1 (5 bases). The V gene lost 2 bases and the J gene lost 4 bases, with 15 bases spanning the gap. The CDR3 runs to 16 residues. Germline V lookup: CDR1 DFQATT, CDR2 SNEGSKA (reference sequence). This chain's CDR3 is CSARTPGPRYNSPLHF. The CDR3 nucleotides are TGCAGTGCTAGAACACCGGGACCGCGATATAATTCACCCCTCCACTTT.

With regard to this clonotype: Germline and junction disagree at one end, which may indicate a read error. The V call is TRBV28, the J call TRBJ1-5, with a weak D call TRBD1 (5 bases). The CDR3 has 17 residues. CDR1 and CDR2 from the germline V gene are MDHEN and SYDVKM. The CDR3 coding sequence is TGTGCCAGCAGTCTCCCCCCAGGGAGCTATAGCTATCAGCCCCAGCATTTT. Amino acids: CASSLPPGSYSYQPQHF. The complete variable domain, with remaining parts taken from reference TRBV28 and TRBJ1-5, reads DVKVTQSSRYLVKRTGEKVFLECVQDMDHENMFWYRQDPGLGLRLIYFSYDVKMKEKGDIPEGYSVSREKKERFSLILESASTNQTSMYLCASSLPPGSYSYQPQHFGDGTRLSIL.

This clonotype was seen repeatedly, ten times or more. The gene calls are TRBV28 and TRBJ1-5; 9 nucleotides line up with TRBD1. V dropped 6 bases and J dropped 6; count of bases not matched to a gene: 9. Germline CDR1 reads MDHEN; CDR2 reads SYDVKM. This CDR3 region has 15 residues. The CDR3 nucleotides are TGTGCCAGCAGCAAGGACAGGGGAGGAGGTCAGCCCCAGCATTTT. This translates into CASSKDRGGGQPQHF.

The chain employs TRBV7-6 and TRBJ2-1; 7 nucleotides align to TRBD1. The CDR3 runs 13 residues. Germline assignment: CDR1 SGHVS and CDR2 FNYEAQ. The trim removed 5 bases at V and 10 bases at J, leaving 8 bases unmatched. CDR3 residues: CASSQGVSGEQFF. In DNA, the CDR3 is TGTGCCAGCAGCCAGGGGGTCTCGGGGGAGCAGTTCTTC. The complete variable domain, with remaining parts taken from reference TRBV7-6 and TRBJ2-1, reads GAGVSQSPRYKVTKRGQDVALRCDPISGHVSLYWYRQALGQGPEFLTYFNYEAQQDKSGLPNDRFSAERPEGSISTLTIQRTEQRDSAMYRCASSQGVSGEQFFGPGTRLTVL.

The J gene is TRBJ2-3, the V gene TRBV3-1; 8 nucleotides agree with TRBD1. V was clipped by 10 bases and J by 1 base; unmatched bases: 7. The CDR3 spans 14 residues. The germline gives CDR1 LGHDT, CDR2 YNNKEL (reference sequence). The CDR3, as DNA: TGTGCCACCGGGACAGGCTATCGCACAGATACGCAGTATTTT. Translated, it gives CATGTGYRTDTQYF.

This clonotype came up many times. The V and J genes are TRBV20-1 and TRBJ2-3, with 14 bases aligning to TRBD2. There are 15 residues in the CDR3. The germline V gene has CDR1 DFQATT and CDR2 SNEGSKA (reference sequence). V dropped 5 bases and J dropped 3; count of bases not matched to a gene: 4. Here the CDR3 DNA reads TGCAGTGCTTCCGGGACTAGCGGGAGTACAGATACGCAGTATTTT. Translated: CSASGTSGSTDTQYF.

This clonotype was recorded many times. This rearrangement joins TRBV12-3 or TRBV12-4 to TRBJ2-3, with 8 bases fitting TRBD2. V shed 7 bases and J 3 bases; nucleotides not matched to a gene: 9. CDR3 length: 15 residues. This CDR3 reads CASNEAGVFTDTQYF. As DNA, the CDR3 is TGTGCCAGCAACGAAGCGGGAGTTTTTACAGATACGCAGTATTTT.

This clonotype was picked up many times. The chain links TRBV5-1 to TRBJ1-1; D unresolved. Per the germline V gene, CDR1 is SGHRS and CDR2 is YFSETQ. This CDR3 comprises 13 residues. The germline V and J ends were trimmed by 9 bases and 0 bases, with 12 bases remaining between them. Here the CDR3 DNA reads TGCGCCACCAGACCGAGCATGAACACTGAAGCTTTCTTT. This codes for CATRPSMNTEAFF.

This clonotype was picked up a small number of times. The rearrangement joins TRBV19 to TRBJ1-5; D is unresolved. CDR1 and CDR2 (germline): LNHDA, SQIVND (reference sequence). This CDR3 has 14 residues. Trimming left V 2 bases short and J 0 bases short, with 5 bases between. The CDR3 region is CASSISLSNQPQHF. In nucleotides, the CDR3 is TGTGCCAGTAGTATAAGTCTTAGCAATCAGCCCCAGCATTTT.

Points on this clonotype: This could be a read error, since a much larger clone is one nucleotide away. This chain links TRBV2 with TRBJ2-3; D possibly corresponds to TRBD2 (5 bases). V dropped 6 bases and J dropped 2 bases, with 12 bases sitting between them. Germline V CDR1 and CDR2: SNHLY, FYNNEI. The CDR3 totals 14 residues. CDR3 amino acids: CASREASITDTQYF. In DNA, the CDR3 is TGTGCCAGCAGGGAGGCCTCGATCACAGATACGCAGTATTTT.

This clonotype has ten or more counts. The J gene is TRBJ2-7, the V gene TRBV11-3; possibly TRBD1 for D (6 bases). V was shortened by 1 base and J by 2 bases, with 6 bases between the two germline ends. In germline, CDR1 is SGHNT, CDR2 YENEEA. This CDR3 spans 13 amino acids. The CDR3 nucleotides read TGTGCCAGCAGCTTAGGGACAGCCTACGAGCAGTACTTC. Residues: CASSLGTAYEQYF.

This clonotype showed up many times. The chain joins TRBV7-9 to TRBJ2-5, with D perhaps matching TRBD2 (5 bases). Trimming took 5 bases from V and 3 from J, leaving 13 bases between them. Germline-derived CDR1 and CDR2 are SEHNR and FQNEAQ (reference sequence). The CDR3 runs to 14 residues. Here the CDR3 DNA reads TGTGCCAGCAGCGCCACGACTATTGAAGAGACCCAGTACTTC. Residues: CASSATTIEETQYF. Using reference TRBV7-9 and TRBJ2-5 for the parts outside the CDR3, the full variable domain is DTGVSQNPRHKITKRGQNVTFRCDPISEHNRLYWYRQTLGQGPEFLTYFQNEAQLEKSRLLSDRFSAERPKGSFSTLEIQRTEQGDSAMYLCASSATTIEETQYFGPGTRLLVL.

Turning to this clonotype: This may be a read error: a much more frequent sequence differs by one nucleotide. This sequence joins TRBV2 and TRBJ2-7, with 8 nucleotides matching TRBD1. The germline CDR1 and CDR2 sequences are SNHLY and FYNNEI. The CDR3 sequence is 12 residues long. With 10 bases clipped from V and 4 bases from J, the junction kept 6 bases outside the gene matches. CDR3 bases: TGTGCCACCACACAGGGGGTGTACGAGCAGTACTTC. It specifies CATTQGVYEQYF.

This clonotype has only a few counts. The chain joins TRBV30 to TRBJ1-1; D gene uncertain. Germline V gene lookup returns CDR1 GTSNPN and CDR2 SVGIG (reference sequence). This CDR3 contains 13 residues. V shed 2 bases and J shed 1 base, with 8 bases lying between them. The DNA of the CDR3 is TGTGCCTGGAGTTGGACGGCGAACACTGAAGCTTTCTTT. Its protein product is CAWSWTANTEAFF.

In its sample, this clonotype was seen many times. The chain carries TRBV6-1 and TRBJ2-1; D is possibly TRBD1 or TRBD2 (6 bases each). Germline V gene lookup returns CDR1 MNHNS and CDR2 SASEGT. The CDR3 loop spans 15 amino acids. V was pared by 6 bases and J by 1 base, with 13 bases between. The CDR3 nucleotides are TGTGCCAGCAGGGGGGGCCTAGGGTCCTACAATGAGCAGTTCTTC. Translating it yields CASRGGLGSYNEQFF.

This clonotype was observed many times. The gene calls are TRBV20-1 and TRBJ2-7; 10 nucleotides agree with TRBD2. From germline, CDR1 is DFQATT and CDR2 SNEGSKA (reference sequence). With V trimmed by 6 bases and J by 5 bases, 13 bases remained unmatched. The CDR3 is made up of 15 amino acids. The CDR3 bases are TGCAGTGCAAGGACACTAGCGGGGTTCCCCCACGAGCAGTACTTC. It yields the protein CSARTLAGFPHEQYF.